This T cell receptor beta chain was documented in a study of shared clonotypes between healthy human individuals. On the study more broadly: A couple of female and a few male donors aged 18 to 49 were enrolled. Study-wide results and caveats: Researchers sampled blood only, noting tissue repertoires likely differ.

The V gene's germline CDR1 is SGHRS and CDR2 YFSETQ. Trimming pared 0 bases from V and 10 bases from J, leaving 11 bases between. The CDR3 loop spans 13 amino acids. Caucasian adults residing in Nashville, Tennessee made up all the donors. TCRdb's table, derived via immunoSEQ multiplex PCR, lists solely in-frame clones and lacks some. The table lists around 2.1 million clones, approximately 96% of them singletons. On this clone: What it binds is unknown.

This sequence joins TRBV5-1 and TRBJ2-4; TRBD1 is a possible D gene (5 bases). The material sequenced was naive CD4+ T cells sorted from blood. Subset given: CD45RA+ positively selected. This sequence originates from a man between 18 and 35 years old in good health. The CDR3 region is CASSLGRADIQYF. In nucleotides, the CDR3 is TGCGCCAGCAGCTTGGGCAGGGCCGATATTCAGTACTTC.